These T cell receptor beta chains were read from a single sample in a study of PD-1 blockade in classical Hodgkin lymphoma. TCRdb keeps only in-frame clones here, not all; method: immunoSEQ multiplex PCR. The table includes thousands of clones, 60% to 80% detected once. This specimen was CD4+ T cells from blood, taken at baseline. All receptors derive from a human donor with classical Hodgkin lymphoma. Both conserved end residues are part of each CDR3. D genes are given only for firm matches.

D	V	J	CDR3
NA	TRBV7-9	TRBJ1-2	CASSLDKIGGYTF
NA	TRBV2	TRBJ1-2	CASSEDGPGLGYGYTF
NA	TRBV7-2	TRBJ2-2	CASSLAGLGANTGELFF
NA	TRBV30	TRBJ1-1	CAWSAPWSTSRGTEAFF
NA	TRBV5-5	TRBJ1-2	CASSPRGNYGYTF
NA	TRBV27	TRBJ2-7	CASSFVSGPLTEQYF
TRBD2	TRBV19	TRBJ2-5	CASTPLAGGPLKTQYF
NA	TRBV7-9	TRBJ1-2	CASSRDGNYGYTF
NA	TRBV2	TRBJ1-1	CASSDRQVLNTEAFF
NA	TRBV18	TRBJ1-1	CASSQTGTKTEAFF
TRBD1	TRBV18	TRBJ2-5	CASSPRDRVIGETQYF
NA	TRBV9	TRBJ1-5	CASSVVFEEDSNQPQHF
TRBD2	TRBV18	TRBJ2-3	CASSPGYAALNGGTQYF
NA	TRBV2	TRBJ2-1	CASSEVFEQFF
NA	TRBV29-1	TRBJ2-7	CSVVEAGLRYEQYF
NA	TRBV28	TRBJ1-3	CASSLGGAGNTIYF
NA	TRBV11-3	TRBJ1-3	CASSFIGNTIYF
TRBD2	TRBV5-1	TRBJ2-5	CASSLAPAGGGETQYF